These 28 T cell receptor beta chains were all obtained from the same sample, sequenced in a study of quantifying T cell responses using KT2 cells. Whole-study context: cDNA was made from DNase-treated RNA using alpha and beta constant primers.

An oligo carrying a UMI was ligated to the cDNA 3' end. First-round PCR used around 4 cycles and beta primers RC1.1 and RC1.2 covering TRBC1 and TRBC2. One entry per CDR3 protein, called by TCRdb with MiXCR from the UMI-ligation and nested PCR reads. The data show about 32,000 distinct CDR3 sequences, 7.3% seen once. The sequenced sample consisted of PBMCs spiked with cells of the T cell clone KT2. These receptors came from a human donor.

This chain joins TRBV20-1 and TRBJ1-2; D is unresolved. The length of the CDR3 is 14 residues. The germline V gene has CDR1 DFQATT and CDR2 SNEGSKA (reference sequence). Trimming took 0 bases from V and 0 from J, leaving 8 bases between them. The CDR3 region has the DNA TGCAGTGCTAGAGAGGGGTATCCTAACTATGGCTACACCTTC. This codes for CSAREGYPNYGYTF.

By share, this clonotype counts as medium-sized. The chain combines TRBV6-2 or TRBV6-3 with TRBJ2-5; TRBD2 might be the D (6 bases). From germline, CDR1 is MNHEY and CDR2 SVGEGT. The CDR3 has 12 residues. V was pared by 7 bases and J by 8 bases, with 14 bases between. For the CDR3, the DNA is TGTGCCAGCAACCCGGGACTTTCCACCCAGTACTTC. Translated, it gives CASNPGLSTQYF.

This clonotype was detected many times. This rearrangement joins TRBV24-1 to TRBJ1-5; no clear D gene. The CDR3 covers 13 residues. The germline V gene has CDR1 KGHDR and CDR2 SFDVKD. The germline V and J ends were trimmed by 7 bases and 9 bases, with 15 bases remaining between them. The CDR3 coding sequence is TGTGCCACCAGGGCCGAAGGTGTGGGGCCCCAGCATTTT. This codes for CATRAEGVGPQHF.

The rearrangement links TRBV12-3 or TRBV12-4 to TRBJ1-1; D remains ambiguous. Trimming pared 6 bases from V and 7 bases from J, leaving 12 bases between. CDR3 size: 12 residues. The CDR3 protein is CASSPRAGEAFF. DNA of the CDR3: TGTGCCAGCAGCCCCCGGGCAGGTGAAGCTTTCTTT.

This chain links TRBV2 with TRBJ2-4; D is ambiguous. With 2 bases removed from V and 0 bases from J, the gap between germline ends came to 8 bases. The CDR3 covers 15 residues. Germline assignment: CDR1 SNHLY and CDR2 FYNNEI. The CDR3 loop is CASSESGLAKNIQYF. As DNA, the CDR3 is TGTGCCAGCAGTGAATCAGGATTAGCCAAAAACATTCAGTACTTC.

There are a few counts of this clonotype. The chain joins TRBV3-1 to TRBJ1-5, with TRBD1 matching 7 bases. The trim removed 4 bases at V and 5 bases at J, leaving 2 bases unmatched. The CDR3 extends over 13 amino acids. Germline V gives CDR1 LGHDT, CDR2 YNNKEL (reference sequence). The CDR3 here is CASSRDSHQPQHF. DNA for the CDR3: TGTGCCAGCAGCCGGGACAGTCATCAGCCCCAGCATTTT.

The sample holds a few counts of this clonotype. The V call is TRBV19, the J call TRBJ2-2; tentatively, D is TRBD1 (5 bases). The CDR3 loop spans 14 amino acids. From germline, CDR1 is LNHDA and CDR2 SQIVND (reference sequence). V lost 7 bases and J 5 bases, leaving 14 bases between the germline ends. CDR3 region: CASMGQRRTGELFF. CDR3 coding DNA: TGTGCCAGTATGGGGCAAAGAAGAACCGGGGAGCTGTTTTTT.

This clonotype was observed many times. The chain combines TRBV29-1 with TRBJ2-5; TRBD1 or TRBD2 may be the D gene (6 bases each). Germline loops: CDR1 SQVTM, CDR2 ANQGSEA. The CDR3 spans 12 residues. The germline V and J ends were trimmed by 3 bases and 5 bases, with 10 bases remaining between them. The CDR3 loop is CSVDKGGETQYF. The CDR3 DNA reads TGCAGCGTTGACAAAGGGGGGGAGACCCAGTACTTC.

DNA for the CDR3: TGTGCCAGCAGTCCAAGGGGGGCGTGGGAGCAGTTCTTC. Protein: CASSPRGAWEQFF. V usage is TRBV6-5 and J usage is TRBJ2-1; D is possibly TRBD1 or TRBD2 (6 bases each). Germline V gene data show CDR1 as MNHEY and CDR2 as SVGAGI. V dropped 5 bases and J dropped 10 bases, with 15 bases sitting between them. The CDR3 is 13 amino acids.

This chain joins TRBV6-1 and TRBJ2-4; D is possibly TRBD1 (5 bases). Trimming shortened V by 2 bases and J by 0 bases, and 20 bases separated the two germline ends. The CDR3 consists of 19 residues. Germline-derived CDR1 and CDR2 are MNHNS and SASEGT. Here the CDR3 DNA reads TGTGCCAGCAGTGAATTATTTCGGGCAGGGCGGCCAGCCAAAAACATTCAGTACTTC. The encoded protein is CASSELFRAGRPAKNIQYF.

Details on this clonotype: One end of the junction does not line up with germline, which may come from a read error. This rearrangement joins TRBV11-2 to TRBJ2-7, with 8 nucleotides matching TRBD1. From germline, CDR1 is SGHAT and CDR2 FQNNGV. CDR3 length: 13 residues. The CDR3 spells CASSLGAGGEEYF. The DNA of the CDR3 is TGTGCCAGCAGCTTAGGGGCAGGGGGCGAGGAGTACTTC.

This clonotype appeared a few times. This chain uses TRBV5-5 with TRBJ2-7; D may be TRBD1 (5 bases). Per the germline V gene, CDR1 is SGHKS and CDR2 is YYEKEE (reference sequence). V dropped 5 bases and J dropped 3 bases, with 18 bases sitting between them. The CDR3 contains 15 residues. CDR3 sequence reads: CASRPAAGSFYEQYF. Here the CDR3 DNA reads TGTGCCAGCAGGCCCGCGGCAGGGTCTTTCTACGAGCAGTACTTC.

This clonotype was recorded at least ten times. This chain joins TRBV4-2 and TRBJ2-5; no clear D. V was trimmed by 0 bases and J by 6 bases, leaving 11 bases between them. CDR1 and CDR2 (germline): LGHNA, YNFKEQ. This CDR3 spans 14 amino acids. CDR3 coding DNA: TGTGCCAGCAGCCAAGATACCAGCGCACAGACCCAGTACTTC. It specifies CASSQDTSAQTQYF.

This clonotype was counted a few times. The chain carries TRBV5-1 and TRBJ2-5; the match to TRBD2 covers 15 bases. CDR1 is SGHRS and CDR2 is YFSETQ in the germline V gene. The junction had 9 bases not matched to a gene; V was cut back by 7 bases and J by 5 bases. The CDR3 has 16 residues. In DNA, the CDR3 is TGCGCCAGCGGACGGACTAGCGGGAGGGCCGGGGAGACCCAGTACTTC. Translating gives CASGRTSGRAGETQYF.

This rearrangement joins TRBV6-2 or TRBV6-3 to TRBJ1-2; D remains ambiguous. The V and J ends lost 2 bases and 8 bases respectively, with 9 bases between them. Germline V lookup: CDR1 MNHEY, CDR2 SVGEGT. The CDR3 spans 12 residues. In DNA form, the CDR3 reads TGTGCCAGCAGTTACGGGCGAACAGGCTACACCTTC. It is translated as CASSYGRTGYTF.

This clonotype has at least ten counts. The CDR3 DNA is TGTGCCAGCAGTTTGACAGTCGCTAATGAAAAACTGTTTTTT. It codes for CASSLTVANEKLFF. The genes are TRBV12-3 or TRBV12-4 and TRBJ1-4; D is possibly TRBD1 (5 bases). This CDR3 has 14 residues. The V gene lost 3 bases and the J gene lost 3 bases, with 8 bases spanning the gap.

This clonotype came up many times. CDR3 sequence reads: CASSEYRGSSYEQYF. The CDR3 DNA reads TGCGCCAGCAGTGAATACAGGGGGTCCTCCTACGAGCAGTACTTC. The rearrangement uses TRBV10-1 and TRBJ2-7, with TRBD1 matching 8 bases. Germline trimming cut 3 bases from V and 0 bases from J; bases unmatched to any gene: 4. The CDR3 length is 15 residues. The germline V gene has CDR1 WNHNN and CDR2 SYGVQD (reference sequence).

In this sample, this clonotype turned up many times. The rearrangement uses TRBV12-3 or TRBV12-4 and TRBJ1-2; 8 bases are shared with TRBD1. V trimming: 5 bases; J trimming: 4 bases; junction bases outside the gene matches: 6. This CDR3 contains 14 residues. The CDR3, as DNA: TGTGCCAGCAGTAGAACCGGGACAGGCTATGGCTACACCTTC. Its protein is CASSRTGTGYGYTF.

This clonotype was detected ten times or more. CDR3 in DNA: TGTGCCAGCAGCCAAGATCCAGAGACAGATATTAACTATGGCTACACCTTC. This gives the protein CASSQDPETDINYGYTF. V is TRBV4-2 and J is TRBJ1-2, with D perhaps matching TRBD1 (5 bases). V lost 0 bases to trimming and J lost 1 base, with 15 bases between them. In germline, CDR1 is LGHNA, CDR2 YNFKEQ. This CDR3 has 17 residues.

This clonotype was detected only a few times. The V gene is TRBV18, the J gene TRBJ1-1; TRBD1 matches at 8 bases. V shed 4 bases and J 0 bases; nucleotides not matched to a gene: 7. From germline, CDR1 is KGHSH and CDR2 LQKENI. This CDR3 spans 16 amino acids. CDR3 residues: CASSRGTGNLNTEAFF. The CDR3 region has the DNA TGTGCCAGCTCACGCGGGACAGGTAACCTGAACACTGAAGCTTTCTTT.

The rearrangement uses TRBV28 and TRBJ1-2; TRBD1 matches at 10 bases. CDR1 MDHEN and CDR2 SYDVKM come from the germline V gene. Trimming cost V 7 bases and J 2 bases; bases outside gene matches: 10. CDR3 size: 16 residues. The CDR3 loop is CASTPAGTGDNYGYTF. CDR3 coding DNA: TGTGCCAGCACCCCGGCGGGGACAGGGGACAACTATGGCTACACCTTC.

The V gene is TRBV4-3, the J gene TRBJ2-3; 7 bases agree with TRBD2. The CDR3 has 19 residues. V gave up 0 bases and J gave up 2 bases; unmatched junction bases: 14. The germline gives CDR1 LGHNA, CDR2 YSLEER. This CDR3 is CASSQDGTGRAGNTDTQYF. For the CDR3, the DNA is TGCGCCAGCAGCCAAGATGGGACTGGGCGAGCGGGAAACACAGATACGCAGTATTTT.

The sample holds a few counts of this clonotype. This chain uses TRBV6-5 with TRBJ2-5; D gene uncertain. The CDR3 length is 13 residues. Germline assignment: CDR1 MNHEY and CDR2 SVGAGI. V was clipped by 6 bases and J by 1 base, with 9 bases between them. The CDR3 DNA reads TGTGCCAGCAGCCCTGTCCTCCAAGAGACCCAGTACTTC. It encodes CASSPVLQETQYF.

This clonotype was seen repeatedly, ten times or more. This sequence joins TRBV12-3 or TRBV12-4 and TRBJ2-7; D is unclear. The V and J ends lost 5 bases and 3 bases respectively, with 11 bases between them. The CDR3 has 13 residues. The CDR3 region is CASSPHDYYEQYF. The CDR3 DNA is TGTGCCAGCAGTCCACACGATTACTACGAGCAGTACTTC.

This clonotype was recorded at least ten times. V gene TRBV2 combines with J gene TRBJ2-7; 9 positions agree with TRBD1. This CDR3 is 13 amino acids long. The germline V gene has CDR1 SNHLY and CDR2 FYNNEI. V lost 7 bases and J lost 10; bases outside the gene matches: 11. DNA of the CDR3: TGTGCCAGCAACCGGGACAGGGCTCTTCTACAGTACTTC. Amino acids: CASNRDRALLQYF.

This clonotype occurred many times. The genes are TRBV4-1 and TRBJ2-7, with TRBD2 identical over 12 bases. From germline, CDR1 is MGHRA and CDR2 YSYEKL. The CDR3 spans 16 residues. Trimming cost V 0 bases and J 3 bases; bases outside gene matches: 3. CDR3 in DNA: TGCGCCAGCAGCCAAGAACTAGCGGGGGGACTCTACGAGCAGTACTTC. Its translation is CASSQELAGGLYEQYF.

The CDR3 region is CASSEAVGTGGYGYTF. The CDR3, as DNA: TGTGCCAGCAGTGAAGCGGTCGGGACAGGGGGCTATGGCTACACCTTC. The rearrangement uses TRBV6-1 and TRBJ1-2, with TRBD1 identical over 11 bases. V dropped 0 bases and J dropped 4; count of bases not matched to a gene: 4. Germline loops: CDR1 MNHNS, CDR2 SASEGT. The CDR3 loop spans 16 amino acids.

The chain joins TRBV12-5 to TRBJ2-2, with D possibly called TRBD1 or TRBD2 (6 bases each). The CDR3 length is 17 residues. Trimming removed 3 bases from V and 3 bases from J, with 17 bases in between. Germline V gene sequence: CDR1 LGHNT, CDR2 FRNRAP. Written as DNA, the CDR3 is TGTGCTAGTGGTTTTAATCACAGGGAGGACCACACCGGGGAGCTGTTTTTT. It codes for CASGFNHREDHTGELFF.